A single sample is the source of the 14 T cell receptor beta chains below, sequenced in a study of beta chain features in type 1 diabetes. Antigens for these TCRs are unknown. Study results and limitations: All four CD4+ subsets of Type 1 diabetes patients contained TCRB CDR3s that were moderately but significantly shorter.

Every isolated RNA sample was fully reverse transcribed, so sequencing captured expressed TCRB transcripts. This table comes from immunoSEQ multiplex PCR, and its TCRdb copy is limited to in-frame clones, with some not included. The table includes around 250,000 clones, approximately 15% detected once. Sequences were obtained from naive CD4+ T cells from blood. These TCRs come from a man aged 25-45 years with type 1 diabetes.

The V and J genes are TRBV7-9 and TRBJ1-4, with TRBD1 matching 9 bases. J gave up 5 bases and V 0 bases, and 1 base lay outside the gene matches. The length of the CDR3 is 15 residues. Germline V CDR1 and CDR2: SEHNR, FQNEAQ (reference sequence). The CDR3 loop reads CASSLAGQGNEKLFF. As DNA, the CDR3 is TGTGCCAGCAGCTTAGCGGGACAGGGAAATGAAAAACTGTTTTTT.

This clone turned up a few times. This chain uses TRBV25-1 with TRBJ2-1, with a tentative D call TRBD1 (5 bases). Germline-derived CDR1 and CDR2 are MGHDK and SYGVNS. Trimming left V 3 bases short and J 8 bases short, with 14 bases between. The CDR3 runs 14 residues. Here the CDR3 reads CASSDPQGPDEQFF. CDR3 sequence (DNA): TGTGCCAGCAGTGACCCGCAGGGTCCGGATGAGCAGTTCTTC.

V gene TRBV5-1 combines with J gene TRBJ2-7, with D tentatively TRBD2 (5 bases). This CDR3 has 13 amino acids. Germline V CDR1 and CDR2: SGHRS, YFSETQ. With 2 bases removed from V and 6 bases from J, the gap between germline ends came to 12 bases. CDR3 nucleotides: TGCGCCAGCAGCTTCCCCCATGAGGGCGAGCAGTACTTC. Encoded protein: CASSFPHEGEQYF. Full variable domain (rest looked up from reference TRBV5-1 and TRBJ2-7): KAGVTQTPRYLIKTRGQQVTLSCSPISGHRSVSWYQQTPGQGLQFLFEYFSETQRNKGNFPGRFSGRQFSNSRSEMNVSTLELGDSALYLCASSFPHEGEQYFGPGTRLTVT.

The CDR3 is CASSHDRNGNEQYF. DNA of the CDR3: TGTGCCAGCAGTCACGACAGGAACGGTAACGAGCAGTACTTC. The rearrangement links TRBV28 to TRBJ2-7, with D maybe TRBD1 (6 bases). Germline V lookup: CDR1 MDHEN, CDR2 SYDVKM. This CDR3 contains 14 residues. V lost 5 bases, J lost 5 bases, and 16 bases lay in between.

This rearrangement joins TRBV6-5 to TRBJ1-2; D possibly corresponds to TRBD1 (6 bases). Germline V CDR1 and CDR2: MNHEY, SVGAGI. Trimming took off 4 bases at V and 7 bases at J, with 19 bases between the two ends. The CDR3 contains 15 residues. CDR3 coding DNA: TGTGCCAGCAGTTCCCCTCCTACAGGGATAAGTGGCTACACCTTC. It translates to CASSSPPTGISGYTF.

This sequence joins TRBV5-1 and TRBJ2-3, with 10 bases matching TRBD1. The germline CDR1 and CDR2 sequences are SGHRS and YFSETQ. This CDR3 region has 18 residues. V was pared by 0 bases and J by 6 bases, with 13 bases of the junction left unmatched. The CDR3 DNA reads as TGCGCCAGCAGCTTGGTCGTTCAGGGACAGGGGTATGGGGATACGCAGTATTTT. Translating gives CASSLVVQGQGYGDTQYF. Full variable domain (outside the CDR3, taken from reference TRBV5-1 and TRBJ2-3): KAGVTQTPRYLIKTRGQQVTLSCSPISGHRSVSWYQQTPGQGLQFLFEYFSETQRNKGNFPGRFSGRQFSNSRSEMNVSTLELGDSALYLCASSLVVQGQGYGDTQYFGPGTRLTVL.

In its sample, this clone was seen a few times. This sequence joins TRBV2 and TRBJ2-1; D uncertain. Germline CDR1 is SNHLY and CDR2 is FYNNEI. The CDR3 has 12 residues. Trimming removed 3 bases at V and 7 bases at J, with 7 bases between. CDR3 sequence (DNA): TGTGCCAGCAGTGAGGCCTCGAATGAGCAGTTCTTC. Its translation: CASSEASNEQFF.

The J gene is TRBJ1-2, the V gene TRBV7-9; TRBD1 matches 7 bases. Germline-derived CDR1 and CDR2 are SEHNR and FQNEAQ (reference sequence). V gave up 1 base and J gave up 3 bases; unmatched junction bases: 8. This CDR3 is built from 16 residues. The chain's CDR3 is CASSLGGFDRDYGYTF. The CDR3 nucleotides read TGTGCCAGCAGCTTAGGGGGATTCGACAGGGACTATGGCTACACCTTC.

This clone occurred a few times. V is TRBV5-6 and J is TRBJ1-5; D not resolved. The CDR3 totals 15 residues. Germline values: CDR1 SGHDT, CDR2 YYEEEE. The ends were cut back, 0 bases at V and 3 bases at J, with 10 bases in the middle. This chain's CDR3 is CASSLGSVSNQPQHF. The CDR3 coding sequence is TGTGCCAGCAGCTTGGGGTCAGTTTCCAATCAGCCCCAGCATTTT.

CDR3 bases: TGCGCCAGCAGTGACAACACAGGGAGAACAGATACGCAGTATTTT. Its translation: CASSDNTGRTDTQYF. V gene TRBV10-2 combines with J gene TRBJ2-3, with D maybe TRBD1 (6 bases). This CDR3 has 15 residues. In germline, CDR1 is WSHSY, CDR2 SAAADI. V was trimmed by 3 bases and J by 3 bases, leaving 13 bases between them.

The chain couples TRBV6-6 to TRBJ2-7, with a weak D call TRBD1 (5 bases). Deletions cut 5 bases from V and 3 bases from J, with 14 bases between. This CDR3 comprises 14 residues. CDR1 is MNHNY and CDR2 is SVGAGI in the germline V gene (reference sequence). The CDR3 bases are TGTGCCAGCAGTCTCAAAAGCAGGGTCTACGAGCAGTACTTC. Translation: CASSLKSRVYEQYF.

This clone was seen a few times. The CDR3, as DNA: TGTGCCAGCACCGGACTATTTGATACGCAGTATTTT. Translating gives CASTGLFDTQYF. The chain links TRBV2 to TRBJ2-3; maybe TRBD2 (6 bases). The CDR3 has 12 residues. The V and J ends lost 7 bases and 6 bases respectively, with 11 bases between them. Germline values: CDR1 SNHLY, CDR2 FYNNEI.

V usage is TRBV14 and J usage is TRBJ1-1; D is undetermined. Germline V gives CDR1 SGHDN, CDR2 FVKESK. Trimming removed 2 bases at V and 3 bases at J, with 7 bases between. This CDR3 region has 13 residues. This CDR3 reads CASSQNGYTEAFF. The CDR3 DNA reads TGTGCCAGCAGCCAAAACGGTTACACTGAAGCTTTCTTT.

This clone has a handful of counts. The V gene is TRBV6-1, the J gene TRBJ1-2; TRBD1 aligns across 8 bases. V was clipped by 6 bases and J by 5 bases; unmatched bases: 8. CDR1 is MNHNS, CDR2 SASEGT, per germline. There are 14 residues in the CDR3. CDR3 sequence reads: CASSAPGQGYGYTF. The DNA of the CDR3 is TGTGCCAGCAGCGCTCCAGGACAGGGATATGGCTACACCTTC.